These T cell receptor beta chains were read from a single sample in a study of shared T cell receptors in the human thymus. Measured with immunoSEQ multiplex PCR; TCRdb has only the in-frame clones, and not every one. This sample yields hundreds of thousands of clones, of which around 87% are seen a single time; 0.0094% belongs to the top ten. The sample was also reused in another study, on human thymus T cells.

Material: thymocytes. The source is a boy in the first two years of life with a congenital heart defect. Each CDR3 is given with its conserved first and last residue. Fields, in order: D gene, clone size, J gene, V gene, CDR3 protein, CDR3 DNA. D genes are given only for firm matches. Clone sizes are given selectively: once, few, many, or a class where the clone is expanded.

>.|.|TRBJ2-3|TRBV9
CASNPGWSDTQYF
TGTGCCAGCAATCCAGGGTGGTCAGATACGCAGTATTTT
>.|.|TRBJ2-7|TRBV12-5
CASAPPGLCPYEQYF
TGTGCTAGTGCCCCCCCGGGACTCTGTCCCTACGAGCAGTACTTC
>.|.|TRBJ1-4|TRBV5-6
CASTTKGHKFKKLFF
TGTGCCAGCACCACCAAGGGACACAAGTTTAAAAAACTGTTTTTT
>.|.|TRBJ2-4|TRBV14
CASSQGTAGAGDIQYF
TGTGCCAGCAGCCAAGGAACTGCGGGGGCCGGTGACATTCAGTACTTC
>.|.|TRBJ2-7|TRBV27
CASSLSGGHSYEQYF
TGTGCCAGCAGTTTATCAGGGGGACACTCCTACGAGCAGTACTTC
>TRBD2|.|TRBJ2-3|TRBV6-6
CASSCLGLAGLDTQYF
TGTGCCAGCAGTTGCCTCGGACTAGCGGGGCTGGATACGCAGTATTTT
>TRBD1|.|TRBJ1-2|TRBV4-1
CASSQDTHRGHCGYTF
TGCGCCAGCAGCCAAGATACCCACAGGGGACACTGTGGCTACACCTTC
>.|.|TRBJ1-6|TRBV18
CASSPSGSGSPLHF
TGTGCCAGCTCGCCTTCAGGGTCGGGTTCCCCCCTCCACTTT
>.|.|TRBJ1-6|TRBV6-1
CASSEASSSYNSPLHF
TGTGCCAGCAGTGAAGCGTCGAGCTCCTATAATTCACCCCTCCACTTT
>TRBD1|.|TRBJ1-2|TRBV7-6
CASSLRGQGTNYGYTF
TGTGCCAGCAGCTTACGGGGACAGGGTACAAACTATGGCTACACCTTC
>.|.|TRBJ2-7|TRBV18
CASSEGGSYEQYF
TGTGCCAGCTCAGAAGGGGGCTCCTACGAGCAGTACTTC
>.|.|TRBJ1-1|TRBV7-2
CASSFCGGGTEAFF
TGTGCCAGCAGCTTCTGCGGGGGTGGCACTGAAGCTTTCTTT
>TRBD1|.|TRBJ2-5|TRBV18
CASSHKGQGLGETQYF
TGTGCCAGCTCACATAAGGGACAGGGGTTAGGTGAGACCCAGTACTTC
>TRBD1|.|TRBJ1-2|TRBV6-5
CASRIGTGYGYTF
TGTGCCAGCAGGATCGGGACAGGGTATGGCTACACCTTC
>.|once|TRBJ1-2|TRBV4-2
CASSQDRAYGYTF
TGTGCCAGCAGCCAAGACAGGGCCTATGGCTACACCTTC
>TRBD1|.|TRBJ2-7|TRBV5-1
CASSLNRGWYEQYF
TGCGCCAGCAGCTTGAACAGGGGTTGGTACGAGCAGTACTTC
>.|.|TRBJ1-1|TRBV9
CASSVGELMNTEAFF
TGTGCCAGCAGCGTAGGGGAGCTGATGAACACTGAAGCTTTCTTT
>.|few|TRBJ2-3|TRBV19
CASSVPGLYTDTQYF
TGTGCCAGTAGTGTCCCGGGACTCTACACAGATACGCAGTATTTT
>.|.|TRBJ2-1|TRBV19
CASSRRGTGPYNEQFF
TGTGCCAGTTCTCGCCGAGGGACTGGACCCTACAATGAGCAGTTCTTC
>TRBD2|.|TRBJ2-7|TRBV4-3
CASSQSGRPPPYEQYF
TGCGCCAGCAGCCAATCCGGGAGGCCTCCTCCCTACGAGCAGTACTTC
>TRBD1|.|TRBJ2-4|TRBV6-1
CASSETTGESTKNIQYF
TGTGCCAGCAGTGAGACCACAGGGGAATCGACCAAAAACATTCAGTACTTC
>TRBD1|.|TRBJ2-7|TRBV7-2
CASSGRTGKVYEQYF
TGTGCCAGCAGCGGACGGACAGGGAAGGTCTACGAGCAGTACTTC
>TRBD1|.|TRBJ1-6|TRBV5-6
CASSGGTGPRSPLHF
TGTGCCAGCAGCGGGGGGACAGGCCCCAGGTCCCCCCTCCACTTT
>.|.|TRBJ1-2|TRBV14
CASSQRSSDGYTF
TGTGCCAGCAGCCAACGTTCGAGTGATGGCTACACCTTC
>TRBD1|once|TRBJ1-4|TRBV20-1
CSVRRQGLFF
TGCAGTGTTAGGAGACAGGGACTGTTTTTT
>.|.|TRBJ2-1|TRBV4-3
CASSQVVQGKHNEQFF
TGCGCCAGCAGCCAAGTTGTCCAGGGGAAACACAATGAGCAGTTCTTC
>TRBD2|.|TRBJ2-7|TRBV7-9
CASSFTGGHEQYF
TGTGCCAGCAGCTTTACGGGAGGCCACGAGCAGTACTTC
>.|.|TRBJ2-1|TRBV21-1
CARSSDRGWNEQFF
TGTGCCAGATCCTCCGACAGGGGTTGGAATGAGCAGTTCTTC
>.|.|TRBJ1-2|TRBV27
CASSRLGHYGYTF
TGTGCCAGCAGTCGCTTGGGGCACTATGGCTACACCTTC
>.|.|TRBJ1-6|TRBV5-6
CASSLGLRQDEPLHF
TGTGCCAGCAGCTTGGGCCTCCGACAGGACGAGCCCCTCCACTTT
>TRBD2|.|TRBJ2-7|TRBV10-1
CASGSRGSHDEQYF
TGCGCCAGCGGGTCTCGCGGGAGTCACGACGAGCAGTACTTC
>.|.|TRBJ2-3|TRBV4-1
CASSQDPGASTDTQYF
TGCGCCAGCAGCCAAGATCCAGGGGCGAGCACAGATACGCAGTATTTT
>.|.|TRBJ2-1|TRBV14
CASSQGNGPRDLNEQFF
TGTGCCAGCAGCCAAGGTAATGGTCCCCGGGACTTGAATGAGCAGTTCTTC
>TRBD2|.|TRBJ2-7|TRBV27
CASSQTSGGRYEQYF
TGTGCCAGCAGTCAGACTAGCGGGGGAAGGTACGAGCAGTACTTC
>TRBD2|.|TRBJ2-7|TRBV30
CAWTPDGRFDEQYF
TGTGCCTGGACACCTGACGGGAGGTTCGACGAGCAGTACTTC
>.|.|TRBJ2-3|TRBV7-2
CASSLGGVNTDTQYF
TGTGCCAGCAGCTTAGGCGGGGTCAACACAGATACGCAGTATTTT
>.|.|TRBJ2-3|TRBV7-3
CASSYQARTELSGANTDTQYF
TGTGCCAGCAGCTACCAAGCGAGGACAGAGCTAAGCGGGGCCAACACAGATACGCAGTATTTT
>TRBD1|.|TRBJ2-7|TRBV6-1
CASSGRDSSYEQYF
TGTGCCAGCAGTGGCCGGGACAGTTCCTACGAGCAGTACTTC
>TRBD1|.|TRBJ1-2|TRBV6-5
CASSYSWTGGYGYTF
TGTGCCAGCAGTTACTCTTGGACAGGGGGATATGGCTACACCTTC
>.|.|TRBJ2-1|TRBV5-1
CASSFGQGQFF
TGCGCCAGCAGCTTCGGGCAGGGGCAGTTCTTC
>.|.|TRBJ2-7|TRBV28
CASSPFSVQGKGPYEQYF
TGTGCCAGCAGTCCTTTCTCTGTTCAGGGTAAAGGGCCCTACGAGCAGTACTTC
>TRBD2|.|TRBJ2-1|TRBV7-7
CASSSSGGGFEQFF
TGTGCTAGCAGTTCTAGCGGGGGCGGATTTGAGCAGTTCTTC
>TRBD1|.|TRBJ2-1|TRBV9
CASSEKTGGVYNEQFF
TGTGCCAGCAGCGAAAAGACAGGGGGGGTTTACAATGAGCAGTTCTTC
>.|.|TRBJ1-2|TRBV28
CASSQGHRYGYTF
TGTGCCAGCAGTCAGGGACATCGGTATGGCTACACCTTC
>.|once|TRBJ2-5|TRBV2
CASNSGLGGWETQYF
TGTGCCAGCAATTCTGGACTAGGGGGTTGGGAGACCCAGTACTTC